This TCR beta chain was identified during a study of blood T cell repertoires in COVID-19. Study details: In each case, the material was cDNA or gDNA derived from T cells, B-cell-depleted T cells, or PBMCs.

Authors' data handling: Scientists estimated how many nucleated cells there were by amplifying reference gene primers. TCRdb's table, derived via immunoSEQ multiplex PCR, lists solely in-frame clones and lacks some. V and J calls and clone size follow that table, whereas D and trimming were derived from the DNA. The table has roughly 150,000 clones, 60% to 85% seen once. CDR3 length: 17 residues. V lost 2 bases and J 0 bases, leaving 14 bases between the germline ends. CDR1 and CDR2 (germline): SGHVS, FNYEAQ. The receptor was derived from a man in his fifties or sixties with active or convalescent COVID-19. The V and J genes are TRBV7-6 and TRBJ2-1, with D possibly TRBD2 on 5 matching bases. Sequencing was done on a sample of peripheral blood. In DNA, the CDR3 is TGTGCCAGCAGCTTATCGTCTAGCAGCTACTCCTACAATGAGCAGTTCTTC. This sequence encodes CASSLSSSSYSYNEQFF.